The clone carrying this T cell receptor beta chain was picked up many times. Antigen: not known. This sample was included in a study of response to subunit inactivated influenza vaccine. Study-wide results and caveats: The authors suggested that few new T cells are recruited per seasonal influenza vaccination.

The CDR3 has 15 residues. Per the germline V gene, CDR1 is LGHDT and CDR2 is YNNKEL (reference sequence). The ends lost 3 bases at V and 7 bases at J; junction bases unmatched: 5. TCRdb processed the RT-PCR reads anew with MiXCR; each CDR3 protein has one entry. Among hundreds of thousands of distinct CDR3 sequences listed, 12% to 15% were seen once. The receptor was isolated from a man aged 50 to 60 who received an inactivated influenza vaccine. The starting material was PBMCs from blood, obtained 14 days before vaccination. This chain uses TRBV3-1 with TRBJ2-5; TRBD2 aligns across 13 bases. The CDR3 reads CASSQRLAGGGTQYF. Here the CDR3 DNA reads TGTGCCAGCAGCCAGAGACTAGCGGGAGGAGGGACCCAGTACTTC.